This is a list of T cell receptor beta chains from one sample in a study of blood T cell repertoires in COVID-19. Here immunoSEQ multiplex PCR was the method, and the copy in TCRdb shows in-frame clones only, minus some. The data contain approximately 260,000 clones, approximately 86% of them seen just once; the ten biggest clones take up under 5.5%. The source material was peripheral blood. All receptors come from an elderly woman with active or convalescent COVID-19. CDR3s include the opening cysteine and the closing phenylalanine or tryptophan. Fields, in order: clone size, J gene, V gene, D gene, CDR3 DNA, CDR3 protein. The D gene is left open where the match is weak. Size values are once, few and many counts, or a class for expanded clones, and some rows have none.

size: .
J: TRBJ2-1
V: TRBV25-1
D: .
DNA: TGTGCCAGCAGTGAATTGAGCGGTGAGCAGTTCTTC
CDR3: CASSELSGEQFF

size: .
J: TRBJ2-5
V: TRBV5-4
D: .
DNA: TGTGCCAGCAGCTCGAGGGGGTCGGAGACCCAGTACTTC
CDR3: CASSSRGSETQYF

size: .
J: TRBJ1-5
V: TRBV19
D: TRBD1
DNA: TGTGCCAGTAGCCAGGGGGGTGAGCAGCCCCAGCATTTT
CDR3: CASSQGGEQPQHF

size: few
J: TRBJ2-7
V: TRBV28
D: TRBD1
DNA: TGTGCCAGCAGTTCCGGGACAGGGTTCTACGAGCAGTACTTC
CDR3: CASSSGTGFYEQYF

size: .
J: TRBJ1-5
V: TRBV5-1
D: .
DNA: TGCGCCAGCAGCAGGGACGGGGGAAGGGAGCAGCCCCAGCATTTT
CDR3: CASSRDGGREQPQHF

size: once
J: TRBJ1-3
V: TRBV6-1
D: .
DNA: TGTGCCAGCAGTGAGATGCAGGGATCTGGCTCTGGAAACACCATATATTTT
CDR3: CASSEMQGSGSGNTIYF

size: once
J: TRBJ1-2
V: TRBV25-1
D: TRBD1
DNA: TGTGCCAGCAGTGATCCGACAGGGGGTCCTTTCTATGGCTACACCTTC
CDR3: CASSDPTGGPFYGYTF

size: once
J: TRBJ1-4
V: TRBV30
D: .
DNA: TGTGCCTGGAACGGGGAGTTTGGTGAAAAACTGTTTTTT
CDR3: CAWNGEFGEKLFF

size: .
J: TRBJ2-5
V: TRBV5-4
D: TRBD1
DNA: TGTGCCAGCAGAACGACGGGACAGGGCCAAGAGACCCAGTACTTC
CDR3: CASRTTGQGQETQYF

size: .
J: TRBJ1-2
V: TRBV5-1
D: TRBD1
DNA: TGCGCCAGCAGCTTGTTGGCAGGGGGCGAGGATGGCTACACCTTC
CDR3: CASSLLAGGEDGYTF

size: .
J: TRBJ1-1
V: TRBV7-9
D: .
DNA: TGTGCCAGCAGCTTACCCGGTCCATCGAACACTGAAGCTTTCTTT
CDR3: CASSLPGPSNTEAFF

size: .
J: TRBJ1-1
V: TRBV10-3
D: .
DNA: TGTGCCATCAGGGATACAGGGAACACTGAAGCTTTCTTT
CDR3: CAIRDTGNTEAFF